The clone carrying this TCR beta chain was picked up many times. The antigen is not known. Healthy Caucasian individuals from Russia aged 6 to 90 served as donors. Trimming cost V 3 bases and J 3 bases, with 5 bases left between them. The CDR3 extends over 11 amino acids. CDR1 is SQVTM and CDR2 is ANQGSEA in the germline V gene. The data derive from a study of blood T cells in healthy people across ages. Study-wide results and caveats: Estimated diversity that came from one million T cells was considered an underestimate.

For the second PCR, which ran for about 6 to 11 cycles, a sample-barcoded 5' primer and a J-beta primer mix were used. Every molecule of cDNA carried a tag from a template-switch adaptor with 12 random nucleotides. MiXCR, applied by TCRdb to the 5' RACE reads, yields one record per CDR3 protein. Of 1.5 million to 2 million distinct CDR3 sequences in the sample, approximately 30% are singletons; the top ten hold 7.7%. The sequencing input was blood. This sequence joins TRBV29-1 and TRBJ1-2; possibly TRBD1 for D (5 bases). The clonotype originates from a woman aged 30 to 39 in good health. In DNA form, the CDR3 reads TGCAGCGTTGACAGGGACTATGGCTACACCTTC. This encodes CSVDRDYGYTF.